Listed below are T cell receptor beta chains from one sample, sequenced in a study of regulatory T cells in long-lasting Graves disease. TCRdb ran MiXCR on the multiplex PCR reads and lists one entry per CDR3 protein. The sample has 310,000 or so distinct CDR3 sequences; 22% are singletons. This material consisted of peripheral blood mononuclear cells (PBMCs), taken when the disease was refractory, from a patient treated with antithyroid drugs. These receptors originate from a female donor with Graves disease. The conserved cysteine and the conserved F or W are not part of the CDR3 here.

J gene,V gene,CDR3 protein
TRBJ2-7,TRBV14,ASSQERTGTKDEQY
TRBJ2-2,TRBV20-1,SARRQYTGELF
TRBJ1-3,TRBV12-3/TRBV12-4,ASIVGQSSGNTIY
TRBJ2-1,TRBV10-3,AISAPGLARDNEQF
TRBJ1-4,TRBV4-1,ASSQTDREGEKLF
TRBJ1-6,TRBV12-3/TRBV12-4,ASGQGFDSPLH
TRBJ2-7,TRBV6-1,ASGRDPYEQY
TRBJ2-5,TRBV28,ASRDRGHGTQY
TRBJ1-5,TRBV2,ASSSDSYNQPQH
TRBJ1-1,TRBV10-3,AISELVGRGSTEAF
TRBJ1-1,TRBV2,ASSFSDTEAF
TRBJ2-1,TRBV28,ASSSDGRAYNEQF
TRBJ2-5,TRBV12-3/TRBV12-4,ASSLGLEIETQY
TRBJ1-5,TRBV9,ASSSQPNQPQH
TRBJ2-5,TRBV7-9,ASSSSGLAETQY
TRBJ2-7,TRBV20-1,SAWAELDYEQY
TRBJ2-7,TRBV10-3,AISEGQGAYEQY
TRBJ1-1,TRBV28,ASNEVGEGTEAF
TRBJ2-2,TRBV27,ASSLGIIEGELF
TRBJ1-1,TRBV25-1,ASRVTENTEAF
TRBJ2-5,TRBV7-2,ASSLAVETQY
TRBJ1-6,TRBV6-4,ASKPDSYNSPLH
TRBJ1-1,TRBV30,AWRNGQGVAAEAF
TRBJ1-2,TRBV27,ASSLRGGGFLDYGYT
TRBJ2-1,TRBV7-2,ASTPGRTYNNEQF
TRBJ2-2,TRBV12-3/TRBV12-4,ASSLDRVDTGELF
TRBJ2-7,TRBV2,ASSQTGTSDYEQY
TRBJ2-7,TRBV4-1,ASSQASGTSYEQY
TRBJ1-2,TRBV6-1,ASSGGQGSYGYT
TRBJ1-6,TRBV7-9,ASSLARRSDSPLH
TRBJ2-3,TRBV12-3/TRBV12-4,ASTTTGTQY
TRBJ1-5,TRBV19,ASSLTAWEGNQPQH
TRBJ1-5,TRBV25-1,ASSGPLGPQH
TRBJ1-1,TRBV11-1,ASSLMKAPNTEAF
TRBJ1-5,TRBV28,ASSYYRGGRNQPQH
TRBJ2-7,TRBV7-9,ASSSSTRDHSYEQY
TRBJ1-4,TRBV9,ASSLKDPPNEKLF
TRBJ1-4,TRBV6-2/TRBV6-3,ASSYLSAGTEKLF
TRBJ2-5,TRBV11-2,ASSLDLIGDSEETQY
TRBJ2-7,TRBV27,ASSPSGLAAPGEQY
TRBJ2-2,TRBV12-3/TRBV12-4,ASNGDTGELF
TRBJ1-2,TRBV5-1,ASSLAGDYT
TRBJ1-5,TRBV7-2,ASSLDRSQPQH
TRBJ2-7,TRBV19,ASSSLTGREQY
TRBJ1-1,TRBV12-3/TRBV12-4,ASSFTGYEAF
TRBJ2-7,TRBV3-1,ASSAQGYEQY
TRBJ1-2,TRBV6-5,ASSYLGAGADYGYT
TRBJ2-7,TRBV20-1,SATTGQAPYEQY
TRBJ2-4,TRBV20-1,SARDLERESKNIQY
TRBJ1-4,TRBV6-1,ASSARGGEEKLF
TRBJ2-6,TRBV4-1,ASSQVYRGSGANVLT
TRBJ2-7,TRBV7-8,ASSLVTSAYEQY
TRBJ1-2,TRBV12-3/TRBV12-4,ASSTTGGANYGYT
TRBJ1-1,TRBV20-1,SAREGGMDEAF
TRBJ2-5,TRBV7-8,ASSGRLAFQETQY
TRBJ1-6,TRBV30,AWSVDRQNSPLH
TRBJ2-2,TRBV3-1,ASSQAQSLGLTGELF
TRBJ2-5,TRBV9,ASSDNRDRGAEAQY
TRBJ1-2,TRBV10-3,AISETANPSPANYGYT